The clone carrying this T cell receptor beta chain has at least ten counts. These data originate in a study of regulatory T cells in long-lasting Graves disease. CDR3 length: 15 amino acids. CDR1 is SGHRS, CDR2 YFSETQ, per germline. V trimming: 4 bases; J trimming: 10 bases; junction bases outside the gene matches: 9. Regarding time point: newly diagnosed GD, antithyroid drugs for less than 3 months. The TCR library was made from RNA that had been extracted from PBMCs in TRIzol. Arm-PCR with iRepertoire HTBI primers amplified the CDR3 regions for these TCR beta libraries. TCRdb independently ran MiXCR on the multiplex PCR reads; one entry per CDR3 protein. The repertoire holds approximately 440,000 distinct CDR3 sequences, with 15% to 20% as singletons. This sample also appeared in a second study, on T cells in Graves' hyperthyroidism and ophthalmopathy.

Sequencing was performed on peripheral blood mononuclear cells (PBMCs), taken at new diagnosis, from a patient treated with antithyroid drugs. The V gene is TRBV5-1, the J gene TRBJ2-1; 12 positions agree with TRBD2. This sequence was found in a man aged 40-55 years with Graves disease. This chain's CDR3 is CASSPRLAGAGEQFF. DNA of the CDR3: TGCGCCAGCAGCCCCCGACTAGCGGGAGCAGGGGAGCAGTTCTTC.